Presented here are 20 T cell receptor beta chains from one specimen sequenced in a study of regulatory T cells in long-lasting Graves disease. The TCR beta library used iRepertoire HTBI primers with Arm-PCR amplification of CDR3. TCRdb reprocessed the multiplex PCR reads via MiXCR and lists one record per CDR3 protein. The sample consists of 680,000 or so distinct CDR3 sequences, approximately 15% of them appearing once. Sample time point: newly diagnosed GD, antithyroid drugs for less than 3 months. Construction of the TCR library relied on RNA isolated from PBMCs. These records were also assigned to another study, of T cells in Graves' hyperthyroidism and ophthalmopathy.

The sequencing used peripheral blood mononuclear cells (PBMCs), collected at new diagnosis, from a patient treated with antithyroid drugs. These receptors were obtained from a woman aged 25 to 39 with Graves disease.

This chain connects TRBV11-2 to TRBJ1-6; D gene uncertain. This CDR3 spans 15 amino acids. V was cut by 1 base and J by 10 bases, with 14 bases left in between. Germline V gives CDR1 SGHAT, CDR2 FQNNGV. The CDR3 region is CASSLVGQAGSPLHF. The CDR3 nucleotides are TGTGCCAGCAGCTTAGTCGGCCAGGCCGGGTCACCCCTCCACTTT.

Many counts were recorded for this clonotype. This chain connects TRBV28 to TRBJ2-3; 7 nucleotides agree with TRBD2. Germline V gene lookup returns CDR1 MDHEN and CDR2 SYDVKM. V gave up 3 bases and J gave up 1 base; unmatched junction bases: 4. The CDR3 is 15 amino acids. The CDR3 DNA sequence: TGTGCCAGCAGTTTCGGACTAGGAGGCACAGATACGCAGTATTTT. Residues: CASSFGLGGTDTQYF.

This clonotype was counted between two and nine times. Mismatch with germline at one junction end may stem from a read error. V gene TRBV7-2 combines with J gene TRBJ2-7, with TRBD2 identical over 15 bases. Germline V CDR1 and CDR2: SGHTA, FQGNSA. The CDR3 sequence is 16 residues long. CDR3 residues: CVSSSPGLAGGGEQYF. In nucleotides, the CDR3 is TGTGTCAGCAGCTCCCCGGGACTAGCGGGAGGAGGTGAGCAGTACTTC.

In its sample, this clonotype was seen many times. The chain couples TRBV28 to TRBJ1-3, with TRBD1 matching 11 bases. The V gene's germline CDR1 is MDHEN and CDR2 SYDVKM. The V and J ends lost 2 bases and 9 bases, in that order; junction bases with no gene match: 12. CDR3 size: 17 residues. The CDR3 bases are TGTGCCAGCAGTTTAAGGATGGAGGACAGGGGGCTCCTCACCATATATTTT. Amino acids: CASSLRMEDRGLLTIYF.

The table lists this clonotype with a few counts. J is TRBJ2-7 and V is TRBV18; D unclear. V was trimmed by 3 bases and J by 5 bases, leaving 11 bases between them. The CDR3 consists of 13 residues. CDR1 KGHSH and CDR2 LQKENI come from the germline V gene. CDR3 loop: CASSPGLTDEQYF. In nucleotides, the CDR3 is TGTGCCAGCTCACCGGGCCTAACGGACGAGCAGTACTTC.

This clonotype has a count of ten or more. V usage is TRBV28 and J usage is TRBJ2-5; TRBD2 matches 15 bases. The CDR3 runs to 16 residues. The germline CDR1 and CDR2 sequences are MDHEN and SYDVKM. V gave up 8 bases and J gave up 1 base; unmatched junction bases: 5. This CDR3 is CASGLAGGRVQETQYF. CDR3 DNA: TGTGCCAGCGGACTAGCGGGGGGGAGGGTCCAAGAGACCCAGTACTTC.

This clonotype was detected ten times or more. The chain recombines TRBV30 with TRBJ1-5, with 7 bases aligning to TRBD1. Germline loops: CDR1 GTSNPN, CDR2 SVGIG (reference sequence). V was pared by 2 bases and J by 9 bases, with 4 bases of the junction left unmatched. The CDR3 runs to 12 residues. CDR3 sequence: CAWSTGAGPQHF. The CDR3 DNA follows: TGTGCCTGGAGTACAGGGGCTGGGCCCCAGCATTTT.

The chain carries TRBV19 and TRBJ2-5; D gene unclear. This CDR3 has 14 amino acids. Germline lookup yields CDR1 LNHDA and CDR2 SQIVND (reference sequence). With 3 bases removed from V and 1 base from J, the gap between germline ends came to 9 bases. The CDR3 DNA reads TGTGCCAGTAGTATGGTTCTGGGCCAAGAGACCCAGTACTTC. This gives the protein CASSMVLGQETQYF.

At least ten counts were recorded for this clonotype. The genes are TRBV11-2 and TRBJ2-7; TRBD2 matches at 7 bases. After removal of 7 bases from V and 6 bases from J, the junction contained 9 bases not matched to a gene. CDR3 length equals 13 residues. In germline, CDR1 is SGHAT, CDR2 FQNNGV. The CDR3 protein is CASTRGGLGEQYF. The CDR3 DNA reads as TGTGCCAGCACCCGCGGGGGTTTAGGCGAGCAGTACTTC.

The chain recombines TRBV5-1 with TRBJ2-2, with TRBD1 identical over 8 bases. Losses at the gene ends were 2 bases for V and 5 bases for J; bases not matched to a gene: 8. The V gene's germline CDR1 is SGHRS and CDR2 YFSETQ. The CDR3 totals 16 residues. For the CDR3, the DNA is TGCGCCAGCAGCTTTCTACAGGGGGAAGGGACCGGGGAGCTGTTTTTT. Protein sequence: CASSFLQGEGTGELFF.

The chain links TRBV12-3 or TRBV12-4 to TRBJ2-1; perhaps TRBD2 as D (6 bases). Trimming removed 4 bases at V and 6 bases at J, with 19 bases between. The CDR3 consists of 16 residues. CDR3 coding DNA: TGTGCCAGCAGTTCCGGACGACTAACGGGAGCCAATGAGCAGTTCTTC. The encoded protein is CASSSGRLTGANEQFF.

This clonotype was counted once. The chain couples TRBV19 to TRBJ2-1; D might be TRBD2 (6 bases). The germline V gene has CDR1 LNHDA and CDR2 SQIVND (reference sequence). V was cut by 4 bases and J by 3 bases, with 16 bases left in between. This CDR3 contains 16 residues. The CDR3 coding sequence is TGTGCCAGTAGTAGGGACTCCTCCGCCTTCTACAATGAGCAGTTCTTC. Translated: CASSRDSSAFYNEQFF.

In its sample, this clonotype was seen many times. This rearrangement joins TRBV27 to TRBJ1-2; D remains unclear. The CDR3 is made up of 15 amino acids. Trimming took 4 bases from V and 0 from J, leaving 12 bases between them. CDR1 MNHEY and CDR2 SMNVEV come from the germline V gene (reference sequence). This chain's CDR3 is CASSSRIQTNYGYTF. Here the CDR3 DNA reads TGTGCCAGCAGTTCCAGGATACAGACTAACTATGGCTACACCTTC.

This clonotype has a count of ten or more. The chain has TRBV29-1 and TRBJ2-4; 13 bases map to TRBD2. Germline V gives CDR1 SQVTM, CDR2 ANQGSEA. V dropped 5 bases and J dropped 8; count of bases not matched to a gene: 6. CDR3 length: 14 residues. The chain's CDR3 is CSVLGLAGVDIQYF. The CDR3 DNA sequence: TGCAGCGTTCTCGGACTAGCGGGAGTAGACATTCAGTACTTC.

On this clonotype itself: This probably arose from a read error, given a far larger clone one base away. The CDR3 bases are TGTGCCAGCAGTTTATCACTAGCGGGAGGCGGGACCCAGTACTTC. The encoded protein is CASSLSLAGGGTQYF. The chain is built from TRBV27 and TRBJ2-1; 12 bases are a match to TRBD2. The DNA matches TRBJ2-5 better at its end, which makes the J call doubtful. Per germline, CDR1 MNHEY and CDR2 SMNVEV (reference sequence). This CDR3 has 15 residues.

This chain connects TRBV28 to TRBJ2-3, with unresolved D. The germline V gene encodes CDR1 MDHEN and CDR2 SYDVKM. V was shortened by 6 bases and J by 0 bases, with 13 bases between the two germline ends. CDR3 length: 15 amino acids. Written as DNA, the CDR3 is TGTGCCAGCAGCCGCGCCCAAGCGAGCACAGATACGCAGTATTTT. Residues: CASSRAQASTDTQYF.

Ten or more counts support this clonotype. This sequence joins TRBV20-1 and TRBJ2-7; possibly TRBD1 or TRBD2 for D (6 bases each). The CDR3 contains 12 residues. Germline CDR1 and CDR2: DFQATT and SNEGSKA (reference sequence). CDR3 nucleotides: TGCAGCCTAAAGGGGGGATCCTACGAGCAGTACTTC. The encoded protein is CSLKGGSYEQYF.

This clonotype has at least ten counts. V usage is TRBV27 and J usage is TRBJ1-1, with a tentative D call TRBD1 (6 bases). Germline lookup yields CDR1 MNHEY and CDR2 SMNVEV (reference sequence). The CDR3 covers 15 residues. V shed 2 bases and J shed 6 bases, with 16 bases lying between them. CDR3 loop: CASSLVQGRVPEAFF. CDR3 bases: TGTGCCAGCAGTTTAGTACAGGGCCGGGTACCTGAAGCTTTCTTT.

This clonotype was detected once. The CDR3 reads CASSWTGPGANVLTF. CDR3 nucleotides: TGTGCCAGCAGCTGGACAGGGCCTGGGGCCAACGTCCTGACTTTC. The V call is TRBV7-9, the J call TRBJ2-6; TRBD1 aligns across 8 bases. The CDR3 totals 15 residues. J lost 2 bases, V lost 4 bases, and 1 base had no gene match. The germline CDR1 and CDR2 sequences are SEHNR and FQNEAQ (reference sequence).

This clonotype was counted a few times. The chain links TRBV29-1 to TRBJ2-6; D is unresolved. The CDR3 sequence is 14 residues long. CDR1 is SQVTM, CDR2 ANQGSEA, per germline. Between the trimmed V and J ends, which lost 6 bases and 6 bases, there was a span of 15 bases. CDR3 sequence (DNA): TGCAGCGTCGCCGACCCGCGCCTGGCCAACGTCCTGACTTTC. This encodes CSVADPRLANVLTF.